This passage covers 7 T cell receptor beta chains from one sample sequenced in a study of cytomegalovirus exposure and HLA in healthy donors. It was with 60 Vbeta and 13 Jbeta primers that the PCR ran. Clones were sequenced by immunoSEQ multiplex PCR, and TCRdb holds only the in-frame ones, with some missing. Found here are approximately 69,000 clones, around 76% of them singletons; the top ten hold about 20%. Sequencing was carried out using PBMCs. These receptors came from a woman younger than 45 in good health and CMV-seropositive.

The chain employs TRBV7-8 and TRBJ1-1; weak D call: TRBD1 (6 bases). The CDR3 runs to 16 residues. The germline V gene has CDR1 SGHVS and CDR2 FQNEAQ. Trimming shortened V by 6 bases and J by 5 bases, and 22 bases separated the two germline ends. DNA for the CDR3: TGTGCCAGCAGATTACACGACAGGACCGCCGGGACTGAAGCTTTCTTT. The encoded protein is CASRLHDRTAGTEAFF. Filled out from reference TRBV7-8 and TRBJ1-1, the complete variable domain reads GAGVSQSPRYKVAKRGQDVALRCDPISGHVSLFWYQQALGQGPEFLTYFQNEAQLDKSGLPSDRFFAERPEGSVSTLKIQRTQQEDSAVYLCASRLHDRTAGTEAFFGQGTRLTVV.

The chain links TRBV7-6 to TRBJ2-7; 8 bases are shared with TRBD1. Germline CDR1 SGHVS, CDR2 FNYEAQ. The CDR3 spans 15 residues. V lost 5 bases, J lost 0 bases, and 6 bases stayed unmatched. CDR3 nucleotide sequence: TGTGCCAGCAGCCAACGGACAGGGAGCTCCTACGAGCAGTACTTC. Protein: CASSQRTGSSYEQYF.

V and J are TRBV7-2 and TRBJ1-2; maybe TRBD1 (5 bases). Germline CDR1 SGHTA, CDR2 FQGNSA. V lost 4 bases and J lost 12, with 24 bases in between. The CDR3 sequence is 15 residues long. The CDR3 DNA follows: TGTGCCAGCAGCTCTCAGGGCAGGAAGGGTGGGAACAACACCTTC. Protein sequence: CASSSQGRKGGNNTF. The whole variable domain, remainder taken from reference TRBV7-2 and TRBJ1-2, is GAGVSQSPSNKVTEKGKDVELRCDPISGHTALYWYRQSLGQGLEFLIYFQGNSAPDKSGLPSDRFSAERTGGSVSTLTIQRTQQEDSAVYLCASSSQGRKGGNNTFGSGTRLTVV.

The chain uses TRBV4-1 and TRBJ1-2; a possible D gene is TRBD1 (5 bases). The CDR3 consists of 16 residues. Trimming took off 0 bases at V and 5 bases at J, with 16 bases between the two ends. The germline gives CDR1 MGHRA, CDR2 YSYEKL. CDR3 sequence: CASSQDRVMGGYGYTF. The CDR3 nucleotides read TGCGCCAGCAGCCAAGACAGGGTAATGGGAGGTTATGGCTACACCTTC.

This clone was seen a few times. The rearrangement joins TRBV29-1 to TRBJ2-1; TRBD2 matches 9 bases. CDR1 is SQVTM and CDR2 is ANQGSEA in the germline V gene. With V trimmed by 3 bases and J by 0 bases, 3 bases remained unmatched. The CDR3 runs to 15 residues. The CDR3 nucleotides are TGCAGCGTTGATAGCGGGAGAACCTCCTACAATGAGCAGTTCTTC. Protein product: CSVDSGRTSYNEQFF.

The J gene is TRBJ2-2, the V gene TRBV7-2; 7 nucleotides match TRBD2. CDR1 SGHTA and CDR2 FQGNSA come from the germline V gene. J was trimmed by 4 bases and V by 5 bases; bases with no gene match: 4. The CDR3 runs 14 residues. CDR3 nucleotide sequence: TGTGCCAGCAGCCAAGCGGGGTTCACCGGGGAGCTGTTTTTT. It encodes CASSQAGFTGELFF.

The chain carries TRBV28 and TRBJ2-2; D possibly corresponds to TRBD1 (6 bases). The CDR3 totals 14 residues. Trimming shortened V by 5 bases and J by 6 bases, and 13 bases separated the two germline ends. CDR1 MDHEN and CDR2 SYDVKM come from the germline V gene. DNA of the CDR3: TGTGCCAGCAGTCTCACAGGGCCACCCGGGGAGCTGTTTTTT. Translated: CASSLTGPPGELFF.